This T cell receptor beta chain comes out of a study of OX40 agonist ivuxolimab in advanced cancers. Only in-frame clones appear in the TCRdb table, and some are missing; sequencing was by immunoSEQ multiplex PCR. The sample includes tens of thousands of clones, more than 75% of them seen just once. The CDR3 contains 16 residues. V trimming: 2 bases; J trimming: 2 bases; junction bases outside the gene matches: 7. Germline V gives CDR1 MNHEY, CDR2 SVGAGI. The V call is TRBV6-5, the J call TRBJ2-7, with 9 bases that match TRBD1. Sequenced here: CD4+ or CD8+ T cells sorted from blood, sampled in a trial of the OX40 agonist ivuxolimab. The source of this sequence is an adult with an advanced solid tumor such as melanoma, head and neck, liver or kidney cancer. DNA of the CDR3: TGTGCCAGCAGTTACCCCAAGGACAGGGGTGCCTACGAGCAGTACTTC. It translates to CASSYPKDRGAYEQYF.